This TCR beta chain originates from a study of blood T cell repertoires in COVID-19. As for the study in general: PBMCs, B-cell-depleted T cells, or T cells were the source of the cDNA or gDNA that made up the material.

Original handling: Cell counts per sample came from amplifying reference gene primers. TCRdb keeps only in-frame clones here, not all; method: immunoSEQ multiplex PCR. V and J calls and clone size are as listed in that table; D and trimming were resolved from the DNA. The sample has hundreds of thousands of clones, approximately 90% seen once. V shed 5 bases, J shed 2 bases, and the junction held 5 bases outside the gene matches. Germline CDR1 and CDR2: SNHLY and FYNNEI. The CDR3 covers 15 residues. This TCR was recovered from a woman between 25 and 40 years old with active or convalescent COVID-19. Sequences were obtained from peripheral blood. V is TRBV2 and J is TRBJ2-7; 11 nucleotides agree with TRBD2. The CDR3 DNA follows: TGTGCCAGCAGTCCCCTAGCGGGAGGCACCTACGAGCAGTACTTC. Its protein product is CASSPLAGGTYEQYF.